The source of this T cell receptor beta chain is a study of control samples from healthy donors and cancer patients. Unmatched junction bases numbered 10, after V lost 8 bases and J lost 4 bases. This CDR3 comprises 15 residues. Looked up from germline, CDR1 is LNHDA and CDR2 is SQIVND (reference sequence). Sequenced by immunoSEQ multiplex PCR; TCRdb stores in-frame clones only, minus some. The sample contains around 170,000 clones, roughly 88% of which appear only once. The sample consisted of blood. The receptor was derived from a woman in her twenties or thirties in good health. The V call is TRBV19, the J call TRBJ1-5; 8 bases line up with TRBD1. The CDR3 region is CASADRDRKNQPQHF. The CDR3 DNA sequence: TGTGCCAGTGCCGACCGGGACAGGAAAAATCAGCCCCAGCATTTT.